This entry lists 32 T cell receptor beta chains sequenced from one sample in a study of shared clonotypes between healthy human individuals (dated by TCRdb to 2019 to 2021). Library prep was done by the immunoSEQ multiplex PCR assay. This is the immuneACCESS table as TCRdb keeps it, with only in-frame sequences that have V and J called. A part of the clones is gone; compared with another copy, unresolved V genes explain less than half, and the rest is unexplained. Recorded for this sample are roughly 510,000 clones; almost 80% of them occurred a single time. The top ten hold under 15% of the sample. The material sequenced was PBMCs. These receptors were collected from a woman in her forties in good health. Some clones in this sample may be carry-over from other donors' samples.

J is TRBJ2-4 and V is TRBV2; D gene uncertain. Looked up from germline, CDR1 is SNHLY and CDR2 is FYNNEI. Trimming pared 7 bases from V and 8 bases from J, leaving 15 bases between. The CDR3 is made up of 13 amino acids. CDR3 loop: CASTRQEQDIQYF. DNA of the CDR3: TGTGCCAGCACTAGACAAGAGCAAGACATTCAGTACTTC.

V usage is TRBV29-1 and J usage is TRBJ2-1; D is uncertain. The CDR3 length is 11 residues. The germline CDR1 and CDR2 sequences are SQVTM and ANQGSEA. V lost 4 bases and J 5 bases, leaving 6 bases between the germline ends. The DNA of the CDR3 is TGCAGCGTTGGACGTAACAATGAGCAGTTCTTC. As protein: CSVGRNNEQFF.

This clone was counted only a few times. The chain links TRBV11-2 to TRBJ2-1, with D possibly TRBD2 on 6 matching bases. The germline gives CDR1 SGHAT, CDR2 FQNNGV. V was trimmed by 0 bases and J by 1 base, leaving 16 bases between them. The CDR3 totals 18 residues. Here the CDR3 DNA reads TGTGCCAGCAGCTTAGATGGGAGGCGGCGGGGATCCTACAATGAGCAGTTCTTC. Its protein is CASSLDGRRRGSYNEQFF.

This sequence joins TRBV5-5 and TRBJ2-4, with D possibly being TRBD1 (6 bases). Germline loops: CDR1 SGHKS, CDR2 YYEKEE (reference sequence). There are 14 residues in the CDR3. V lost 4 bases and J 8 bases, leaving 16 bases between the germline ends. CDR3 DNA: TGTGCCAGCAGCCCCATGGGGGCAGGAGACATTCAGTACTTC. Protein product: CASSPMGAGDIQYF.

The V call is TRBV9, the J call TRBJ2-7; the match to TRBD2 covers 10 bases. This CDR3 has 14 amino acids. The V and J ends lost 2 bases and 3 bases, in that order; junction bases with no gene match: 2. Germline V gene data show CDR1 as SGDLS and CDR2 as YYNGEE. The CDR3 loop is CASSVSGGDYEQYF. Written as DNA, the CDR3 is TGTGCCAGCAGCGTGAGCGGGGGGGACTACGAGCAGTACTTC.

As to this clone: The same CDR3 arises from other DNA sequences in this sample as well. V usage is TRBV6-1 and J usage is TRBJ2-5, with 10 bases fitting TRBD2. Trimming took 2 bases from V and 4 from J; bases not matched to a gene: 4. CDR3 length: 15 amino acids. Germline loops: CDR1 MNHNS, CDR2 SASEGT. The CDR3 here is CASSELAGEGETQYF. CDR3 in DNA: TGTGCCAGCAGTGAACTAGCGGGAGAGGGAGAGACCCAGTACTTC.

On this clone itself: One base separates it from a far larger clone, so it is likely a read error. This sample includes further DNA sequences coding for the same CDR3. The rearrangement links TRBV2 to TRBJ2-3; D unclear. CDR1 and CDR2 (germline): SNHLY, FYNNEI. The CDR3 loop spans 13 amino acids. This chain's CDR3 is CASSGPFLDTQYF. DNA for the CDR3: TGTGCCAGCAGCGGACCGTTTCTGGATACGCAGTACTTT.

V gene TRBV6-1 combines with J gene TRBJ2-3; tentative D call: TRBD1 (5 bases). CDR1 and CDR2 (germline): MNHNS, SASEGT. This CDR3 is built from 15 residues. The ends were cut back, 1 base at V and 2 bases at J, with 10 bases in the middle. The CDR3 region is CASSEEGRVTDTQYF. CDR3 sequence (DNA): TGTGCCAGCAGTGAAGAGGGGCGAGTCACAGATACGCAGTATTTT.

This chain links TRBV12-5 with TRBJ1-5; D gene ambiguous. The CDR3 contains 13 residues. Trimming removed 1 base from V and 7 bases from J, with 8 bases in between. The V gene's germline CDR1 is LGHNT and CDR2 FRNRAP. CDR3 region: CASGLGVEQPQHF. The CDR3 region has the DNA TGTGCTAGTGGTTTGGGAGTCGAACAGCCCCAGCATTTT.

The gene calls are TRBV30 and TRBJ1-2, with D possibly being TRBD1 (5 bases). This CDR3 comprises 13 residues. The germline CDR1 and CDR2 sequences are GTSNPN and SVGIG (reference sequence). V shed 1 base and J shed 3 bases, with 9 bases lying between them. The CDR3 here is CAWSEQVDYGYTF. Here the CDR3 DNA reads TGTGCCTGGAGTGAACAGGTGGACTATGGCTACACCTTC.

V gene TRBV27 combines with J gene TRBJ1-4; 8 bases align to TRBD1. Germline CDR1 and CDR2: MNHEY and SMNVEV (reference sequence). There are 15 residues in the CDR3. The V and J ends lost 5 bases and 3 bases, in that order; junction bases with no gene match: 5. In DNA form, the CDR3 reads TGTGCCAGCAGTGCCCAGGGGGCGGCTAATGAAAAACTGTTTTTT. Protein product: CASSAQGAANEKLFF. The variable domain in full, with the rest retrieved from reference TRBV27 and TRBJ1-4, is EAQVTQNPRYLITVTGKKLTVTCSQNMNHEYMSWYRQDPGLGLRQIYYSMNVEVTDKGDVPEGYKVSRKEKRNFPLILESPSPNQTSLYFCASSAQGAANEKLFFGSGTQLSVL.

As to this clone: A much larger clone lies a single base off, so this may be a read error. In the same sample, other DNA sequences code for this CDR3. The genes are TRBV4-3 and TRBJ1-1, with D uncertain. This CDR3 comprises 14 residues. Germline values: CDR1 LGHNA, CDR2 YSLEER. V lost 0 bases and J lost 1, with 6 bases in between. The CDR3 nucleotides are TGCGCCAGCAGCCAAGACGGCGCGAACACTGAAGCTTTCTTT. Protein sequence: CASSQDGANTEAFF.

The chain has TRBV7-9 and TRBJ2-1; 8 bases match TRBD2. The CDR3 covers 16 residues. From germline, CDR1 is SEHNR and CDR2 FQNEAQ (reference sequence). With 3 bases clipped from V and 5 bases from J, the junction kept 9 bases outside the gene matches. Here the CDR3 reads CASSLSLAGTDNEQFF. The CDR3 DNA sequence: TGTGCCAGCAGCTTGAGCTTAGCGGGAACAGACAATGAGCAGTTCTTC.

The J gene is TRBJ2-2, the V gene TRBV2, with TRBD1 identical over 8 bases. The V and J ends lost 7 bases and 8 bases, in that order; junction bases with no gene match: 12. There are 15 residues in the CDR3. Germline CDR1 reads SNHLY; CDR2 reads FYNNEI. The CDR3 spells CASIPAGQGKGELFF. CDR3 sequence (DNA): TGTGCCAGCATCCCAGCAGGACAGGGAAAAGGGGAGCTGTTTTTT.

J is TRBJ2-5 and V is TRBV5-1; 12 bases match TRBD2. Per germline, CDR1 SGHRS and CDR2 YFSETQ. The CDR3 has 16 residues. V gave up 4 bases and J gave up 1 base; unmatched junction bases: 5. This CDR3 is CASSPGLAGFQETQYF. CDR3 bases: TGCGCCAGCAGCCCGGGACTAGCGGGTTTCCAAGAGACCCAGTACTTC.

The chain combines TRBV28 with TRBJ1-1; TRBD1 is a possible D gene (5 bases). The V end was cut by 4 bases, the J end by 1 base, with 10 bases between. This CDR3 region has 14 residues. Looked up from germline, CDR1 is MDHEN and CDR2 is SYDVKM. CDR3 sequence (DNA): TGTGCCAGCAGTTCTTTGGGACGGAACACTGAAGCTTTCTTT. It codes for CASSSLGRNTEAFF.

Worth noting for this clone: Other DNA sequences in the same sample also yield this CDR3. J is TRBJ2-1 and V is TRBV29-1, with D unclear. Germline-derived CDR1 and CDR2 are SQVTM and ANQGSEA. The CDR3 covers 11 residues. V lost 5 bases and J lost 4, with 6 bases in between. DNA of the CDR3: TGCAGCGTTCGGGTTTACAATGAGCAGTTCTTC. Its protein is CSVRVYNEQFF.

This clone was detected only a few times. The chain links TRBV28 to TRBJ1-5, with no clear D. V shed 7 bases and J shed 5 bases, with 15 bases lying between them. The CDR3 runs to 14 residues. Germline V lookup: CDR1 MDHEN, CDR2 SYDVKM. As DNA, the CDR3 is TGTGCCAGCATCCAAGACCTTGGGGATCAGCCCCAGCATTTT. The encoded protein is CASIQDLGDQPQHF.

The genes are TRBV19 and TRBJ2-7, with TRBD1 as a possible D gene (6 bases). The CDR3 has 12 residues. V lost 6 bases to trimming and J lost 7 bases, with 13 bases between them. Germline CDR1 is LNHDA and CDR2 is SQIVND (reference sequence). This chain's CDR3 is CASSLTGTEQYF. The CDR3 bases are TGTGCCAGTAGCCTAACAGGGACAGAGCAGTACTTC.

The chain couples TRBV5-6 to TRBJ1-6; D is unclear. V was clipped by 0 bases and J by 11 bases, with 6 bases between them. This CDR3 spans 12 amino acids. CDR1 is SGHDT and CDR2 is YYEEEE in the germline V gene. The DNA for the CDR3 is TGTGCCAGCAGCTTGGCCGAAACACCCCTCCACTTT. Amino acid sequence: CASSLAETPLHF.

The chain employs TRBV5-1 and TRBJ1-1; 9 bases are shared with TRBD1. Germline V gene data show CDR1 as SGHRS and CDR2 as YFSETQ. The CDR3 totals 15 residues. Trimming cost V 0 bases and J 0 bases; bases outside gene matches: 0. The CDR3 sequence: CASSLGDRVNTEAFF. DNA for the CDR3: TGCGCCAGCAGCTTGGGGGACAGGGTGAACACTGAAGCTTTCTTT.

V gene TRBV5-4 combines with J gene TRBJ2-5, with D hard to call. Germline V gene sequence: CDR1 SGHNT, CDR2 YYREEE (reference sequence). The length of the CDR3 is 14 residues. V was shortened by 4 bases and J by 7 bases, with 17 bases between the two germline ends. CDR3 amino acids: CASSQIGPTGTQYF. The CDR3 DNA reads as TGTGCCAGCAGCCAGATAGGCCCAACGGGGACCCAGTACTTC.

The chain recombines TRBV11-3 with TRBJ2-2, with D uncertain. The V and J ends lost 0 bases and 6 bases respectively, with 5 bases between them. Looked up from germline, CDR1 is SGHNT and CDR2 is YENEEA. The CDR3 is 13 residues long. Written as DNA, the CDR3 is TGTGCCAGCAGCTTAGACTCCCCCGGGGAGCTGTTTTTT. It is translated as CASSLDSPGELFF.

A remark on this clone: Other DNA sequences in the sample encode the same CDR3. The chain has TRBV7-9 and TRBJ2-7, with D uncertain. Trimming shortened V by 5 bases and J by 2 bases, and 7 bases separated the two germline ends. Germline loops: CDR1 SEHNR, CDR2 FQNEAQ (reference sequence). The CDR3 length is 12 residues. The DNA for the CDR3 is TGTGCCAGCAGCCCTAGAGCCTACGAGCAGTACTTC. Its translation: CASSPRAYEQYF.

Many counts were recorded for this clone. The rearrangement uses TRBV5-1 and TRBJ1-3; no clear D. Germline loops: CDR1 SGHRS, CDR2 YFSETQ. V was cut by 0 bases and J by 0 bases, with 13 bases left in between. This CDR3 comprises 17 residues. The CDR3 nucleotides read TGCGCCAGCAGCTTGGCGCCCGCTGGCACCTCTGGAAACACCATATATTTT. Amino acid sequence: CASSLAPAGTSGNTIYF.

In its sample, this clone was seen a few times. The chain has TRBV5-1 and TRBJ2-1; D may be TRBD2 (6 bases). V was clipped by 3 bases and J by 8 bases, with 15 bases between them. Germline V gene data show CDR1 as SGHRS and CDR2 as YFSETQ. This CDR3 comprises 14 residues. Here the CDR3 DNA reads TGCGCCAGCAGCTCGACGGACTACTTATATGAGCAGTTCTTC. Its translation: CASSSTDYLYEQFF.

CDR3 residues: CASSHGGNNQPQHF. The CDR3 region has the DNA TGTGCCAGCAGCCATGGGGGGAACAATCAGCCCCAGCATTTT. The chain carries TRBV7-9 and TRBJ1-5; TRBD1 might be the D (5 bases). The CDR3 length is 14 residues. Germline V CDR1 and CDR2: SEHNR, FQNEAQ (reference sequence). V was trimmed by 5 bases and J by 3 bases, leaving 11 bases between them.

The chain uses TRBV29-1 and TRBJ2-1, with TRBD2 as a possible D gene (6 bases). Germline CDR1 and CDR2: SQVTM and ANQGSEA. With 0 bases removed from V and 2 bases from J, the gap between germline ends came to 17 bases. This CDR3 is 17 amino acids long. The CDR3 region is CSVEDGVATGAYNEQFF. CDR3 nucleotides: TGCAGCGTTGAAGATGGGGTCGCGACGGGGGCCTACAATGAGCAGTTCTTC.

V gene TRBV9 combines with J gene TRBJ2-5, with 16 bases aligning to TRBD2. CDR1 SGDLS and CDR2 YYNGEE come from the germline V gene. This CDR3 spans 18 amino acids. V lost 3 bases to trimming and J lost 3 bases; unmatched junction nucleotides: 8. CDR3 sequence (DNA): TGTGCCAGCAGCGCCGGACCCGGGACTAGCGGGAGGGAAGAGACCCAGTACTTC. Translation gives CASSAGPGTSGREETQYF.

CDR3 sequence (DNA): TGTGCCAGCAGCCAAGTTGGGAGAACGGGAAGGAGCTACGAGCAGTACTTC. This sequence encodes CASSQVGRTGRSYEQYF. This sequence joins TRBV14 and TRBJ2-5; the D gene is possibly TRBD2 (5 bases). TRBJ2-7 explains the end of the DNA better; the J call may be wrong. Germline CDR1 is SGHDN and CDR2 is FVKESK. CDR3 length equals 17 residues.

V gene TRBV19 combines with J gene TRBJ2-1; 7 bases fit TRBD2. The V segment lost 5 bases and the J segment 6 bases; nucleotides outside the gene matches: 10. This CDR3 comprises 15 residues. Germline CDR1 and CDR2: LNHDA and SQIVND (reference sequence). The DNA of the CDR3 is TGTGCCAGTAGTCCCTGGGGAGGGTTGGGCAATGAGCAGTTCTTC. Protein product: CASSPWGGLGNEQFF.

V gene TRBV6-1 combines with J gene TRBJ1-5, with D uncertain. The CDR3 runs 12 residues. Germline lookup yields CDR1 MNHNS and CDR2 SASEGT. V was cut by 9 bases and J by 9 bases, with 15 bases left in between. CDR3 nucleotides: TGTGCCAGTCTGACTCAGCCTGGGCCCCAGCATTTT. Translating it yields CASLTQPGPQHF.